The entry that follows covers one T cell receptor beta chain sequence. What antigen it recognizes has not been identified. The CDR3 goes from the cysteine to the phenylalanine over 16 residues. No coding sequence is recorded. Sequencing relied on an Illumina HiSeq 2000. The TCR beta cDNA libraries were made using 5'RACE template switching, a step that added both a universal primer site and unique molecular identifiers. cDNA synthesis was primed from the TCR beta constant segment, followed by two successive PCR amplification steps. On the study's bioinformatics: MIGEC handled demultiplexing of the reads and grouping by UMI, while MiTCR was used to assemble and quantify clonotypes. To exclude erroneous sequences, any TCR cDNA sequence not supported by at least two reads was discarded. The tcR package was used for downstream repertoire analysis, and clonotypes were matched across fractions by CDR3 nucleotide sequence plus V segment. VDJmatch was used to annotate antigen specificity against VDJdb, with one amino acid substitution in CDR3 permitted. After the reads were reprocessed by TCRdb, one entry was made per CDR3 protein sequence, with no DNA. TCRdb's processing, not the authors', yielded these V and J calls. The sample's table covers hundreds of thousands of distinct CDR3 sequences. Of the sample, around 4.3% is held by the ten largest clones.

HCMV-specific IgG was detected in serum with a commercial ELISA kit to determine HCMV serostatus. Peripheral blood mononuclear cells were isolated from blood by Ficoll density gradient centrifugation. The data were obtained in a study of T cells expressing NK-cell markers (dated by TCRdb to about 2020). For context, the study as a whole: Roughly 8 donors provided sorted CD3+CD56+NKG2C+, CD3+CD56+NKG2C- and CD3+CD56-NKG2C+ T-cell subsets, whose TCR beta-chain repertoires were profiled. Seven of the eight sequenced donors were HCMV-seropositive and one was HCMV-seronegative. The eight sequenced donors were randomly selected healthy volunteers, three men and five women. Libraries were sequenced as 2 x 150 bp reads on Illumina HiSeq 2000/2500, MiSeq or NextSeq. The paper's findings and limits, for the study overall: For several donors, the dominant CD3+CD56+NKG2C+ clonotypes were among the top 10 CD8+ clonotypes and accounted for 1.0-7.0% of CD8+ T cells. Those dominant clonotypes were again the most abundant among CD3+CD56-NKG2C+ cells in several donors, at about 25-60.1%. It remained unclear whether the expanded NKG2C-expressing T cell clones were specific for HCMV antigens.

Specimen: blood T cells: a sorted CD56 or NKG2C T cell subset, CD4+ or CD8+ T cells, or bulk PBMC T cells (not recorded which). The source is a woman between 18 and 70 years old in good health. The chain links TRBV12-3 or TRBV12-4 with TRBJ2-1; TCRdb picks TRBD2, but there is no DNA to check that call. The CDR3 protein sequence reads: CASRSLTSGSYNEQFF.